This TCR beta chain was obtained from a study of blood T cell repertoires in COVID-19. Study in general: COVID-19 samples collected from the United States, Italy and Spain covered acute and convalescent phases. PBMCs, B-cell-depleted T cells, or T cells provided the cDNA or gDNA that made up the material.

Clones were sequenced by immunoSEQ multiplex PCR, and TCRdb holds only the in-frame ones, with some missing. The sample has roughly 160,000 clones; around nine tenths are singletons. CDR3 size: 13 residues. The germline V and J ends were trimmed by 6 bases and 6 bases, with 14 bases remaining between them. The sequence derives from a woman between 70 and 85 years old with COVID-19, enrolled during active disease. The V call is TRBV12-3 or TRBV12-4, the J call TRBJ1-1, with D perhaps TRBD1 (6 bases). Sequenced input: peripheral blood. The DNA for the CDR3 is TGTGCCAGCAGCCAGGGGTTTAGAGCTGAAGCTTTCTTT. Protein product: CASSQGFRAEAFF.